This T cell receptor beta chain stems from a study of blood T cell repertoires in COVID-19. Study overall: COVID-19 samples collected from the United States, Italy and Spain covered acute and convalescent phases. T cells, B-cell-depleted T cells, or PBMCs supplied cDNA or gDNA.

In the original analysis: Estimation of nucleated cell counts relied on the amplification of reference gene primers. The method was immunoSEQ multiplex PCR; TCRdb's version includes in-frame clones alone and lacks a portion of them. V, J and clone size are those of that table, while D and trimming were read from the DNA. The data show roughly 180,000 clones, with approximately 80% seen just once and roughly 6.3% held by the top ten. In germline, CDR1 is MGHRA, CDR2 YSYEKL. The CDR3 consists of 15 residues. Germline trimming cut 4 bases from V and 2 bases from J; bases unmatched to any gene: 3. The rearrangement uses TRBV4-1 and TRBJ2-5; 11 nucleotides agree with TRBD2. Sequenced material: peripheral blood. The origin of this receptor is a human donor in a cohort sampled during active COVID-19. The CDR3, as DNA: TGCGCCAGCAGCCGGGGACTAGCGGAGCAAGAGACCCAGTACTTC. Its protein is CASSRGLAEQETQYF.